This TCR beta chain comes out of a study of OX40 agonist ivuxolimab in advanced cancers. Using immunoSEQ multiplex PCR, the repertoire was profiled, and TCRdb retains in-frame clones only, with some absent. Among some 42,000 clones, about 79% were seen once, and the ten largest hold roughly 24%. The material was CD4+ or CD8+ T cells sorted from blood, obtained in a trial of the OX40 agonist ivuxolimab. The source is an adult with an advanced solid tumor such as melanoma, head and neck, liver or kidney cancer.

The CDR3 nucleotides read TGTGCCAGTAAGACGGGCGAACCCTACAATGAGCAGTTCTTC. As protein: CASKTGEPYNEQFF. This chain joins TRBV2 and TRBJ2-1, with D uncertain. V lost 9 bases, J lost 2 bases, and 14 bases lay in between. Germline CDR1 reads SNHLY; CDR2 reads FYNNEI. This CDR3 has 14 amino acids.